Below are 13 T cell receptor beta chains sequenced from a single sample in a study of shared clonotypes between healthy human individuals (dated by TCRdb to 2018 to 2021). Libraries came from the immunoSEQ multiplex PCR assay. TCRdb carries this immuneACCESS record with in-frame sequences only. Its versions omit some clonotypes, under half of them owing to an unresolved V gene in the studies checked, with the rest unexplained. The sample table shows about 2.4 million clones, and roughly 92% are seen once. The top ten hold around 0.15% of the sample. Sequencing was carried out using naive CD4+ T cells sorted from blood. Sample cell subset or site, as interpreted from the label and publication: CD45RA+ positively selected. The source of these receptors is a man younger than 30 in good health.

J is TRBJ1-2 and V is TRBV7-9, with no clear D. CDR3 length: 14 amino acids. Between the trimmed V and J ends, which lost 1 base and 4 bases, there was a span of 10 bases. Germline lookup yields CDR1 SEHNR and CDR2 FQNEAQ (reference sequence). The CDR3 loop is CASSLDGRTYGYTF. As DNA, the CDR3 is TGTGCCAGCAGCTTAGACGGCAGAACCTATGGCTACACCTTC.

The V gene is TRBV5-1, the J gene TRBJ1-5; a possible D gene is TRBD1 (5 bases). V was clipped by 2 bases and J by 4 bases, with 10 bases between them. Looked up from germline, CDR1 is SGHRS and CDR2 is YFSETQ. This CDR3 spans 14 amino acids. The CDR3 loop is CASSLHGTNQPQHF. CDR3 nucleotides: TGCGCCAGCAGCTTACACGGGACTAATCAGCCCCAGCATTTT.

The CDR3 sequence: CASGPPGVIADTQYF. CDR3 sequence (DNA): TGTGCTAGTGGCCCACCTGGGGTAATCGCAGATACGCAGTATTTT. The chain joins TRBV12-5 to TRBJ2-3; D not resolved. Germline V CDR1 and CDR2: LGHNT, FRNRAP. The CDR3 loop spans 15 amino acids. V was shortened by 6 bases and J by 4 bases, with 17 bases between the two germline ends.

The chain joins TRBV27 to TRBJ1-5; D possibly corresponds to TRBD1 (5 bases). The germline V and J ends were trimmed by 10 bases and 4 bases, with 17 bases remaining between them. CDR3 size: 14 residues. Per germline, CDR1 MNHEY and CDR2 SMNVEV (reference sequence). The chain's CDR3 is CANPGTVENQPQHF. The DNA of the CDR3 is TGTGCCAACCCCGGGACGGTGGAGAATCAGCCCCAGCATTTT.

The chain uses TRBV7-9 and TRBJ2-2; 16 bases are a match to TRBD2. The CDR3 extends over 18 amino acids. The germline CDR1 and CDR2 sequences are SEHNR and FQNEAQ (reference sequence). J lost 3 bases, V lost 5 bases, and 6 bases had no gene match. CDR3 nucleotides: TGTGCCAGCAGCCTCGGGACTAGCGGGAGGGCAGACACCGGGGAGCTGTTTTTT. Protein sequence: CASSLGTSGRADTGELFF.

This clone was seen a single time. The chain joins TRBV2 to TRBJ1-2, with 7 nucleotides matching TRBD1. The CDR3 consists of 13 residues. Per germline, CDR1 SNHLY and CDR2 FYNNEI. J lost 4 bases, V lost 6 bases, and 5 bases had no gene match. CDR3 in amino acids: CASRGGSRYGYTF. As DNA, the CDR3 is TGTGCCAGCAGAGGGGGCAGCCGCTATGGCTACACCTTC.

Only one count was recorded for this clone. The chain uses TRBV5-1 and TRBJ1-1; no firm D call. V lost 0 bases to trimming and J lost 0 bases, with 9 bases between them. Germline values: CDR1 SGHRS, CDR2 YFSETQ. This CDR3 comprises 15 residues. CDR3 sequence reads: CASSLGGLMNTEAFF. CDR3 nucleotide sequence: TGCGCCAGCAGCTTGGGTGGACTGATGAACACTGAAGCTTTCTTT.

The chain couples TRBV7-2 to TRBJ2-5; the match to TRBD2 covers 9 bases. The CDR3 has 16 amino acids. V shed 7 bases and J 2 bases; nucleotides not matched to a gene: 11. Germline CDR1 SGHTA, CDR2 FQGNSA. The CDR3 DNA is TGTGCCAGCAACCTGGGAGGGCTAGCGGGGCAAGAGACCCAGTACTTC. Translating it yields CASNLGGLAGQETQYF.

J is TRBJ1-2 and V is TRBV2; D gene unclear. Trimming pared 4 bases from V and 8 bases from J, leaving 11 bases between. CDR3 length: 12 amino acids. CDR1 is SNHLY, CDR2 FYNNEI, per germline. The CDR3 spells CASSVAGVGYTF. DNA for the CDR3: TGTGCCAGCAGTGTTGCGGGCGTGGGCTACACCTTC.

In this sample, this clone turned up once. The CDR3 nucleotides read TGTGCCAGCAGGAGGGGGACTAGCCTCCCCGAGCAGTACTTC. Encoded protein: CASRRGTSLPEQYF. The chain joins TRBV6-5 to TRBJ2-7, with 9 bases identical to TRBD2. The trim removed 6 bases at V and 6 bases at J, leaving 9 bases unmatched. Looked up from germline, CDR1 is MNHEY and CDR2 is SVGAGI. CDR3 length: 14 amino acids.

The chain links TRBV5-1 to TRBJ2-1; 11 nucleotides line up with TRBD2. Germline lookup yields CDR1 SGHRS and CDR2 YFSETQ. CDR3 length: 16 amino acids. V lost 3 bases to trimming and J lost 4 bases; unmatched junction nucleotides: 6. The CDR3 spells CASSWPTSGTYNEQFF. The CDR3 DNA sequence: TGCGCCAGCAGCTGGCCGACTAGCGGGACGTACAATGAGCAGTTCTTC.

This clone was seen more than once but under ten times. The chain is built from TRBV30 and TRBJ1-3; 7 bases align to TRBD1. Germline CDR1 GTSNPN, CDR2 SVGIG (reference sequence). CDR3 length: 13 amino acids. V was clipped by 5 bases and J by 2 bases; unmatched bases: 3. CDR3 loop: CAWQTGTGNTIYF. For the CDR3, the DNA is TGTGCCTGGCAGACAGGGACTGGAAACACCATATATTTT.

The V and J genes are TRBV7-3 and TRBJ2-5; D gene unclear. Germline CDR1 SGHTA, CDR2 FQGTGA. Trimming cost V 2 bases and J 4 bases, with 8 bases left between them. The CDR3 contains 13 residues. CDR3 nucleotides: TGTGCCAGCAGCTTAGTGGACGGAGAGACCCAGTACTTC. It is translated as CASSLVDGETQYF.